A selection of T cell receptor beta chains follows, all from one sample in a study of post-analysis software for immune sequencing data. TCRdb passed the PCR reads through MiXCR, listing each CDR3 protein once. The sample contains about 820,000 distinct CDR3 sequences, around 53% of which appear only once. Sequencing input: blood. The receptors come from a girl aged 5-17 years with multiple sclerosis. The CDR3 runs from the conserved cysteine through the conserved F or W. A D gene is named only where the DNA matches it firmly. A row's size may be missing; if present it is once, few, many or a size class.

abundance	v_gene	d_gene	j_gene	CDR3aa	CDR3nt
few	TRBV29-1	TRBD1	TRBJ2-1	CSVGQRGGRIYNEQFF	TGCAGCGTTGGGCAGAGAGGGGGCAGAATCTACAATGAGCAGTTCTTC
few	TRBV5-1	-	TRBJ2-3	CASSLGRESPADTQYF	TGCGCCAGCAGCTTGGGCAGGGAATCTCCTGCAGATACGCAGTATTTT
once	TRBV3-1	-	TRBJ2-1	CASSQGRGVNEQFF	TGTGCCAGCAGCCAAGGCCGTGGAGTCAATGAGCAGTTCTTC
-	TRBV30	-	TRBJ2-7	CAWSVGGTYEQYF	TGTGCCTGGAGTGTAGGCGGAACCTACGAGCAGTACTTC
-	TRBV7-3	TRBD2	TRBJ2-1	CASSLTRTSGSIEQFF	TGTGCCAGCAGCTTAACAAGGACTAGCGGGAGCATTGAGCAGTTCTTC
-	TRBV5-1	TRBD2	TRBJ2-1	CASKSSSGRLDNEQFF	TGCGCCAGCAAGTCGTCGAGCGGGAGGCTCGACAATGAGCAGTTCTTC
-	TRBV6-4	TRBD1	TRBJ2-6	CASSDTTGARLGRANVLTF	TGTGCCAGCAGTGACACAACAGGGGCCCGGTTAGGGAGGGCCAACGTCCTGACTTTC
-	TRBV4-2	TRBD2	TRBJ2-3	CASSPYRASGGTTSTDTQYF	TGTGCCAGCAGCCCCTATCGGGCTAGCGGGGGGACCACTAGCACAGATACGCAGTATTTT
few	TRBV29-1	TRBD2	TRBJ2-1	CSGGTSGSREQFF	TGCAGCGGCGGGACTAGCGGGAGTCGTGAGCAGTTCTTC
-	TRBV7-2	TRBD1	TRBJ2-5	CASSLANRGPIQETQYF	TGTGCCAGCAGCTTAGCGAACAGGGGGCCCATCCAAGAGACCCAGTACTTC
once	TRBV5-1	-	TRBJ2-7	CAPQHGGGGYEQYF	TGCGCCCCCCAGCATGGGGGCGGAGGCTACGAGCAGTACTTC
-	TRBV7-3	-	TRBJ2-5	CASSLTPSGKETQYF	TGTGCCAGCAGCTTAACGCCATCGGGTAAAGAGACCCAGTACTTC
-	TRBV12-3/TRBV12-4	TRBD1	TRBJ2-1	CASSSLGQGQNFNEQFF	TGTGCCAGCAGTTCGCTCGGACAGGGCCAGAACTTCAATGAGCAGTTCTTC
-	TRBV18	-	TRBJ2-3	CASSPSQPDTQYF	TGTGCCAGCTCACCTTCTCAACCAGATACGCAGTATTTT
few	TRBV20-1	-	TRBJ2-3	CSVSGTTDLTDTQYF	TGCAGTGTTTCTGGGACAACCGATCTCACAGATACGCAGTATTTT
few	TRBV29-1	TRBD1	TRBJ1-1	CSDLDRGTEAFF	TGCAGCGACTTGGACAGGGGCACTGAAGCTTTCTTT
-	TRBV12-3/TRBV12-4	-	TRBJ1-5	CASSIAEGFNQPQHF	TGTGCCAGCAGCATAGCAGAGGGCTTTAATCAGCCCCAGCATTTT
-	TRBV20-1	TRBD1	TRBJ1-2	CSARDTTGAIYGYTF	TGCAGTGCTAGAGACACCACAGGGGCGATTTATGGCTACACCTTC
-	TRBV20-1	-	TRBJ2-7	CSAPSSGGPNYEQYF	TGCAGTGCTCCTAGTTCCGGGGGGCCTAACTACGAGCAGTACTTC
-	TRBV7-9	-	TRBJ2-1	CASSFFLPGGDEQFF	TGTGCCAGCAGCTTCTTCCTCCCCGGGGGCGATGAGCAGTTCTTC
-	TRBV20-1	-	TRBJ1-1	CSARGLAGRGRTNTEAFF	TGCAGTGCTAGGGGGCTTGCGGGGAGGGGAAGGACGAACACTGAAGCTTTCTTT
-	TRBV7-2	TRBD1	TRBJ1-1	CASSWAGQGNTEAFF	TGTGCCAGCAGCTGGGCGGGACAGGGGAACACTGAAGCTTTCTTT
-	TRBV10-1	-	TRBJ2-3	CASSEQGRVTDTQYF	TGCGCCAGCAGTGAACAGGGGAGGGTCACAGATACGCAGTATTTT
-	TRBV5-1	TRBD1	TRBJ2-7	CASRAGTGDEQYF	TGCGCCAGCAGAGCGGGGACAGGGGACGAGCAGTACTTC
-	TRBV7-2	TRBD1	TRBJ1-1	CASSLATGRGTEAFF	TGTGCCAGCAGCTTAGCGACAGGGAGAGGCACTGAAGCTTTCTTT
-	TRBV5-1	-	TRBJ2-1	CASSLVWDVSYEQFF	TGCGCCAGCAGCCTAGTGTGGGACGTCTCCTACGAGCAGTTCTTC
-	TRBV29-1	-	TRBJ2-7	CSVTGILSSYEQYF	TGCAGCGTTACAGGGATTCTTAGCTCCTACGAGCAGTACTTC
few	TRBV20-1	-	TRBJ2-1	CSAKTDEQFF	TGCAGTGCTAAGACAGATGAGCAGTTCTTC
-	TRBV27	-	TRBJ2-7	CASSITGFEPYEQYF	TGTGCCAGCAGTATAACAGGGTTTGAGCCTTACGAGCAGTACTTC
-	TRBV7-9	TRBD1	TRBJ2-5	CASSKYRTGDGETQYF	TGTGCCAGCAGCAAGTATCGGACAGGGGATGGAGAGACCCAGTACTTC
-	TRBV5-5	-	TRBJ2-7	CASSDRRNYEQYF	TGTGCCAGCAGCGACCGCCGGAACTACGAGCAGTACTTC
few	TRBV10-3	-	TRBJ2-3	CAIAAGTDTQYF	TGTGCCATCGCGGCGGGCACAGATACGCAGTATTTT
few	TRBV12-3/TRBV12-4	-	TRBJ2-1	CASARRRSSYNEQFF	TGTGCCAGCGCCCGGCGGAGAAGCTCCTACAATGAGCAGTTCTTC